The subject of this entry is one TCR beta chain. Using immunoSEQ multiplex PCR, the repertoire was profiled, and TCRdb retains in-frame clones only, with some absent. The profile shows some 640,000 clones, 89% of them singletons. This CDR3 is built from 14 residues. CDR1 is MNHEY and CDR2 is SVGAGI in the germline V gene. V was shortened by 6 bases and J by 0 bases, with 9 bases between the two germline ends. This sample stems from a study of Ad26.COV2.S vaccination and SARS-CoV-2 variants. This sample's treatment: over 15 received Ad26.COV2.S at low or high dose, single or two shots; about 5 received placebo; per-sample allocation not given. The samples date from day 63 after the first vaccine or placebo injection. This person who donated was an adult of 18-55 years in Boston.

The clonotype originates from a person between 18 and 65 years old who received the Ad26.COV2.S COVID-19 vaccine or a placebo. This sequence joins TRBV6-5 and TRBJ1-5; D unclear. The source was peripheral blood, collected in a trial of Ad26.COV2.S vaccine versus placebo. CDR3: CASSLTHSNQPQHF. DNA for the CDR3: TGTGCCAGCAGCCTCACACATAGCAATCAGCCCCAGCATTTT.